The 27 T cell receptor beta chains in this list originate from one sample, sequenced in a study of blood T cell repertoires in COVID-19. Repertoires were generated with immunoSEQ multiplex PCR, while TCRdb's copy carries only in-frame clones and drops some. The sample consists of around 160,000 clones, approximately 79% of them appearing once. Sequenced material: peripheral blood. These receptors were taken from a woman of 80 years or more with acute or convalescent COVID-19.

This clone showed up just a few times. This chain connects TRBV7-9 to TRBJ1-5; TRBD1 matches at 8 bases. Germline V lookup: CDR1 SEHNR, CDR2 FQNEAQ (reference sequence). The V segment lost 5 bases and the J segment 1 base; nucleotides outside the gene matches: 1. The CDR3 contains 14 residues. Written as DNA, the CDR3 is TGTGCCAGCAGCACAGGGGGAAGCAATCAGCCCCAGCATTTT. This encodes CASSTGGSNQPQHF. The variable domain in full, completed from reference TRBV7-9 and TRBJ1-5, reads DTGVSQNPRHKITKRGQNVTFRCDPISEHNRLYWYRQTLGQGPEFLTYFQNEAQLEKSRLLSDRFSAERPKGSFSTLEIQRTEQGDSAMYLCASSTGGSNQPQHFGDGTRLSIL.

The rearrangement uses TRBV28 and TRBJ1-5; D uncertain. The CDR3 spans 19 residues. V was cut by 3 bases and J by 0 bases, with 21 bases left in between. The V gene's germline CDR1 is MDHEN and CDR2 SYDVKM. The CDR3 region has the DNA TGTGCCAGCAGTTTTAATATTCTAGGACTCCCAGATAGCAATCAGCCCCAGCATTTT. Encoded protein: CASSFNILGLPDSNQPQHF.

In DNA form, the CDR3 reads TGTGCCAGTAGTCTCACAGGGCGTTTGCGGGAAAAACTGTTTTTT. Translated, it gives CASSLTGRLREKLFF. The rearrangement uses TRBV19 and TRBJ1-4; D is perhaps TRBD1 (6 bases). This CDR3 region has 15 residues. Germline lookup yields CDR1 LNHDA and CDR2 SQIVND (reference sequence). Trimming took 5 bases from V and 8 from J, leaving 18 bases between them.

This chain uses TRBV29-1 with TRBJ1-4, with unresolved D. The germline CDR1 and CDR2 sequences are SQVTM and ANQGSEA. This CDR3 contains 14 residues. V shed 0 bases and J shed 8 bases, with 13 bases lying between them. This chain's CDR3 is CSVEDARKGEKLFF. The DNA for the CDR3 is TGCAGCGTTGAAGACGCGCGGAAAGGAGAAAAACTGTTTTTT.

This clone was counted at least ten times. The chain couples TRBV27 to TRBJ1-6; TRBD1 matches at 12 bases. CDR1 is MNHEY and CDR2 is SMNVEV in the germline V gene (reference sequence). V lost 6 bases to trimming and J lost 9 bases; unmatched junction nucleotides: 9. The CDR3 totals 16 residues. The CDR3 loop reads CASRQPGTGGSSPLHF. The CDR3 region has the DNA TGTGCCAGCAGGCAACCTGGGACAGGGGGCTCTTCACCCCTCCACTTT.

In its sample, this clone was seen a few times. The chain combines TRBV28 with TRBJ1-1; a weak D match, TRBD1 (6 bases). V lost 4 bases and J lost 0, with 9 bases in between. The CDR3 length is 14 residues. CDR1 and CDR2 from the germline V gene are MDHEN and SYDVKM. The CDR3 coding sequence is TGTGCCAGCAGTTCGCAGGGGATGAACACTGAAGCTTTCTTT. Amino acids: CASSSQGMNTEAFF.

This chain connects TRBV7-6 to TRBJ2-7; D gene uncertain. The V and J ends lost 5 bases and 0 bases respectively, with 8 bases between them. Germline V gene sequence: CDR1 SGHVS, CDR2 FNYEAQ. The CDR3 runs to 13 residues. The CDR3 protein is CASSAIPSYEQYF. The CDR3 nucleotides are TGTGCCAGCAGCGCTATACCCTCCTACGAGCAGTACTTC.

This rearrangement joins TRBV28 to TRBJ2-1, with 14 bases lining up with TRBD2. The germline CDR1 and CDR2 sequences are MDHEN and SYDVKM. The CDR3 has 18 residues. Trimming took 11 bases from V and 3 from J; bases not matched to a gene: 15. CDR3: CAGSRLTGTSGSYNEQFF. The CDR3 nucleotides are TGTGCCGGGTCCCGCCTGACAGGGACTAGCGGGAGCTACAATGAGCAGTTCTTC.

The chain joins TRBV5-4 to TRBJ1-5, with 7 bases aligning to TRBD1. Germline V gene lookup returns CDR1 SGHNT and CDR2 YYREEE (reference sequence). The CDR3 runs 14 residues. V lost 6 bases and J lost 3; bases outside the gene matches: 6. CDR3 region: CASTMGTVNQPQHF. The CDR3, as DNA: TGTGCCAGCACCATGGGGACAGTCAATCAGCCCCAGCATTTT.

The chain links TRBV20-1 to TRBJ1-1; D ambiguous. Germline CDR1 DFQATT, CDR2 SNEGSKA (reference sequence). The V end was cut by 3 bases, the J end by 2 bases, with 10 bases between. The CDR3 covers 13 residues. CDR3 amino acids: CSASSPFNTEAFF. CDR3 coding DNA: TGCAGTGCTAGTTCCCCATTCAACACTGAAGCTTTCTTT.

The chain's CDR3 is CATSRIAGSYEQYF. The CDR3 coding sequence is TGTGCCACCAGCAGGATAGCGGGGTCCTACGAGCAGTACTTC. The gene calls are TRBV15 and TRBJ2-7; the match to TRBD2 covers 8 bases. This CDR3 is built from 14 residues. With V trimmed by 3 bases and J by 1 base, 2 bases remained unmatched. The germline CDR1 and CDR2 sequences are LNHNV and YYDKDF (reference sequence).

V is TRBV29-1 and J is TRBJ2-3; D unclear. The V and J ends lost 8 bases and 0 bases respectively, with 12 bases between them. The CDR3 length is 13 residues. Germline assignment: CDR1 SQVTM and CDR2 ANQGSEA. CDR3 nucleotides: TGCAGCTCACAAAAATCTAGCACAGATACGCAGTATTTT. This sequence encodes CSSQKSSTDTQYF.

The rearrangement joins TRBV7-3 to TRBJ1-5; D gene unclear. Trimming shortened V by 5 bases and J by 4 bases, and 18 bases separated the two germline ends. CDR1 is SGHTA and CDR2 is FQGTGA in the germline V gene. This CDR3 region has 16 residues. CDR3 in DNA: TGTGCCAGCAGCCTTAGTGGGCAGGAAACTAATCAGCCCCAGCATTTT. Protein product: CASSLSGQETNQPQHF.

A few counts support this clone. V gene TRBV7-2 combines with J gene TRBJ1-5, with a weak D call TRBD1 (5 bases). The germline V and J ends were trimmed by 2 bases and 12 bases, with 14 bases remaining between them. Germline V gives CDR1 SGHTA, CDR2 FQGNSA. This CDR3 has 13 amino acids. This chain's CDR3 is CASSLSWEGLQHF. The CDR3 DNA reads TGTGCCAGCAGCTTAAGTTGGGAGGGGCTCCAGCATTTT. The full variable domain, with the rest looked up from reference TRBV7-2 and TRBJ1-5, is GAGVSQSPSNKVTEKGKDVELRCDPISGHTALYWYRQSLGQGLEFLIYFQGNSAPDKSGLPSDRFSAERTGGSVSTLTIQRTQQEDSAVYLCASSLSWEGLQHFGDGTRLSIL.

The chain is built from TRBV27 and TRBJ2-2; tentatively, D is TRBD2 (5 bases). This CDR3 is 13 amino acids long. Trimming removed 4 bases at V and 6 bases at J, with 9 bases between. Germline V gene data show CDR1 as MNHEY and CDR2 as SMNVEV (reference sequence). The DNA of the CDR3 is TGTGCCAGCAGTTCCGAGGGTCCCGGGGAGCTGTTTTTT. This translates into CASSSEGPGELFF.

The chain combines TRBV7-9 with TRBJ2-1; D may be TRBD1 (6 bases). In germline, CDR1 is SEHNR, CDR2 FQNEAQ (reference sequence). Trimming removed 1 base from V and 0 bases from J, with 13 bases in between. The CDR3 totals 17 residues. In DNA, the CDR3 is TGTGCCAGCAGCTTAGGGTTCAGGGGAAGCTCCTACAATGAGCAGTTCTTC. The encoded protein is CASSLGFRGSSYNEQFF.

The chain has TRBV3-1 (or the pseudogene TRBV3-2) and TRBJ2-1; tentative D call: TRBD2 (6 bases). V lost 1 base, J lost 4 bases, and 11 bases lay in between. The CDR3 extends over 15 amino acids. Germline assignment: CDR1 LGHDT and CDR2 YNNKEL (reference sequence). The CDR3 loop is CASSQAGGAYNEQFF. CDR3 nucleotides: TGTGCCAGCAGCCAAGCCGGGGGAGCTTACAATGAGCAGTTCTTC.

The chain links TRBV11-3 to TRBJ2-3; 15 bases are shared with TRBD2. The J segment lost 2 bases and the V segment lost 5 bases, leaving 8 bases of the junction unmatched. The CDR3 spans 18 residues. Germline V gene lookup returns CDR1 SGHNT and CDR2 YENEEA. The CDR3 nucleotides read TGTGCCAGCAGCCTAGGGACTAGCGGGGGGCTAACCACAGATACGCAGTATTTT. This encodes CASSLGTSGGLTTDTQYF.

The chain carries TRBV5-1 and TRBJ1-1, with a weak D call TRBD1 (6 bases). V was clipped by 0 bases and J by 1 base, with 10 bases between them. This CDR3 comprises 15 residues. CDR1 is SGHRS and CDR2 is YFSETQ in the germline V gene. The CDR3 nucleotides read TGCGCCAGCAGCTTGGCGGCAGGGGCGAACACTGAAGCTTTCTTT. Translated, it gives CASSLAAGANTEAFF.

The rearrangement joins TRBV5-1 to TRBJ2-5, with 7 bases that match TRBD1. V was clipped by 4 bases and J by 2 bases; unmatched bases: 5. CDR3 length: 14 residues. The germline gives CDR1 SGHRS, CDR2 YFSETQ. The chain's CDR3 is CASSPRDSQETQYF. The CDR3 nucleotides read TGCGCCAGCAGCCCCCGGGACAGTCAAGAGACCCAGTACTTC.

The chain uses TRBV7-2 and TRBJ1-5; unclear D gene. The V gene lost 11 bases and the J gene lost 4 bases, with 15 bases spanning the gap. Germline lookup yields CDR1 SGHTA and CDR2 FQGNSA. The CDR3 loop spans 13 amino acids. CDR3 sequence reads: CASGWDQNQPQHF. Here the CDR3 DNA reads TGTGCCTCGGGATGGGATCAAAATCAGCCCCAGCATTTT.

This chain links TRBV9 with TRBJ1-2; a weak D match, TRBD1 (5 bases). The V end lost 0 bases, the J end lost 5 bases, and 8 bases lay between the germline ends. The CDR3 spans 13 residues. Per the germline V gene, CDR1 is SGDLS and CDR2 is YYNGEE. The CDR3 region is CASSVDTGYGYTF. The CDR3 region has the DNA TGTGCCAGCAGCGTAGATACAGGTTATGGCTACACCTTC.

The chain joins TRBV6-1 to TRBJ1-2; D remains ambiguous. Germline V lookup: CDR1 MNHNS, CDR2 SASEGT. CDR3 length equals 15 residues. Trimming took 3 bases from V and 6 from J, leaving 17 bases between them. CDR3 sequence reads: CASSDGSERIDGYTF. The CDR3 bases are TGTGCCAGCAGTGATGGGTCGGAGAGGATTGATGGCTACACCTTC.

V and J are TRBV5-4 and TRBJ2-3; 13 positions match TRBD2. There are 18 residues in the CDR3. The V and J ends lost 3 bases and 4 bases, in that order; junction bases with no gene match: 11. The germline gives CDR1 SGHNT, CDR2 YYREEE (reference sequence). The chain's CDR3 is CASSSRAGLAGASDTQYF. The CDR3 bases are TGTGCCAGCAGCTCTCGGGCAGGACTAGCGGGGGCCTCAGATACGCAGTATTTT.

CDR3 residues: CSASIFPTQTHEQYF. Here the CDR3 DNA reads TGCAGTGCTAGTATTTTCCCTACCCAAACCCACGAGCAGTACTTC. The V and J genes are TRBV20-1 and TRBJ2-7, with D uncertain. The CDR3 runs 15 residues. Germline lookup yields CDR1 DFQATT and CDR2 SNEGSKA (reference sequence). The V gene lost 3 bases and the J gene lost 5 bases, with 20 bases spanning the gap.

This chain joins TRBV28 and TRBJ2-3; 7 positions agree with TRBD2. The germline gives CDR1 MDHEN, CDR2 SYDVKM. The CDR3 covers 14 residues. V gave up 2 bases and J gave up 4 bases; unmatched junction bases: 3. The CDR3 is CASSLGLGADTQYF. CDR3 coding DNA: TGTGCCAGCAGTTTAGGACTAGGGGCAGATACGCAGTATTTT.

V and J are TRBV19 and TRBJ1-2, with 8 bases that match TRBD1. Germline V CDR1 and CDR2: LNHDA, SQIVND (reference sequence). V dropped 6 bases and J dropped 7; count of bases not matched to a gene: 4. The CDR3 length is 12 residues. The CDR3 coding sequence is TGTGCCAGTAGGGACAGGGTAGGTGGCTACACCTTC. Encoded protein: CASRDRVGGYTF.